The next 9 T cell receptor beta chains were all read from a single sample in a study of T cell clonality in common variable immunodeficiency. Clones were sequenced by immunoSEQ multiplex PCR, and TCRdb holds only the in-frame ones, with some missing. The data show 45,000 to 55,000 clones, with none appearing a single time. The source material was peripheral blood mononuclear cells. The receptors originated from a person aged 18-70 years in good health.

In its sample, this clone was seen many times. The DNA read from the CDR3 is TGCAGTGCTAGCGATATGGTGGGCTCCACTGAA. Translated, it gives CSASDMVGSTE. The whole CDR3 sequence is CSASDMVGSTEAFF. The chain links TRBV20-1 to TRBJ1-1; D not certain. The read falls 3 residues short of the CDR3 end, and the missing part is taken from the germline J gene. The V and J ends lost 3 bases and 4 bases respectively, with 15 bases between them. Germline V CDR1 and CDR2: DFQATT, SNEGSKA (reference sequence). The CDR3 length is 14 residues.

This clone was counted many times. The covered CDR3 bases are TGTGCCAGCAGCTTAACTAGCGTAGGGGAGACC. Amino acids: CASSLTSVGET. The entire CDR3 reads CASSLTSVGETQYF. V and J are TRBV7-2 and TRBJ2-5; the match to TRBD2 covers 7 bases. The CDR3 end lies 3 residues beyond the end of the read and is filled in from the germline J gene. CDR3 length equals 14 residues. V gave up 2 bases and J gave up 5 bases; unmatched junction bases: 5. Germline V gene sequence: CDR1 SGHTA, CDR2 FQGNSA.

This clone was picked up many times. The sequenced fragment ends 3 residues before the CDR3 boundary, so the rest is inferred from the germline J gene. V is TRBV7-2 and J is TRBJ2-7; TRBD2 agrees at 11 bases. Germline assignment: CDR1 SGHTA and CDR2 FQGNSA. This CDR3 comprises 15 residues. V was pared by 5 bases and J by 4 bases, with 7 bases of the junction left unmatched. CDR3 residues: CASSPGSGREYEQYF. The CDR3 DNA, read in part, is TGTGCCAGCAGCCCTGGTAGCGGGAGGGAATACGAG. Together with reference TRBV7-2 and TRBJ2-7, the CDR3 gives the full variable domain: GAGVSQSPSNKVTEKGKDVELRCDPISGHTALYWYRQSLGQGLEFLIYFQGNSAPDKSGLPSDRFSAERTGGSVSTLTIQRTQQEDSAVYLCASSPGSGREYEQYFGPGTRLTVT.

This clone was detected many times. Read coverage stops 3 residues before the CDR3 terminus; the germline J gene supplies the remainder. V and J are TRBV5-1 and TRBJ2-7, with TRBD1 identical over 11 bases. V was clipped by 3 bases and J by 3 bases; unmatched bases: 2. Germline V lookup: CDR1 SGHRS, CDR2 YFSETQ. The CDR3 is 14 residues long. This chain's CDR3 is CASSSGTGGYEQYF. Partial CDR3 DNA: TGCGCCAGCAGCTCCGGGACAGGGGGCTACGAG.

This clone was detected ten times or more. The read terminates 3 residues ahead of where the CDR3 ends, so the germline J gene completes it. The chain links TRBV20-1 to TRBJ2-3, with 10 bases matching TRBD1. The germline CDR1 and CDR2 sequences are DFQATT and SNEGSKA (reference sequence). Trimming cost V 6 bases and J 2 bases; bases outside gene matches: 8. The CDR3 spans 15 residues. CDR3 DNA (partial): TGCAGTGCCACCGGGACAGGGGCTAACACAGATACG. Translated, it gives CSATGTGANTDT. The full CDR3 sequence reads CSATGTGANTDTQYF.

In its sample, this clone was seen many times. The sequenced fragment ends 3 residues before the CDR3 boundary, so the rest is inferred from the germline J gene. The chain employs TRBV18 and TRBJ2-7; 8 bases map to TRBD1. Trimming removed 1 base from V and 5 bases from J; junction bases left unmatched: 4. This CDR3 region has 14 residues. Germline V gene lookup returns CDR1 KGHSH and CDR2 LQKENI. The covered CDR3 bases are TGTGCCAGCTCACCACGGCAGGGGGCCAACGAG. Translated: CASSPRQGANE. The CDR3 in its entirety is CASSPRQGANEQYF.

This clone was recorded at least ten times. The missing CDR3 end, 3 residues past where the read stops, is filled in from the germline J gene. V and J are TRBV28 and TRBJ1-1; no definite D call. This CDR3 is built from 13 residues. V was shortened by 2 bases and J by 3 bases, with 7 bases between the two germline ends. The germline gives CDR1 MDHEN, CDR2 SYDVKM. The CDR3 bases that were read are TGTGCCAGCAGTTTAGGCCGGGACACTGAA. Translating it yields CASSLGRDTE. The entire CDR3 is CASSLGRDTEAFF.

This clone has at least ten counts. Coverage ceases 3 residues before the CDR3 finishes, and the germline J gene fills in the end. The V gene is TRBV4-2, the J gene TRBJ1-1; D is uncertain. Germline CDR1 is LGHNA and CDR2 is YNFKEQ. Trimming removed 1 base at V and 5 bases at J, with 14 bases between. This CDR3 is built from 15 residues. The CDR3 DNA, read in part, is TGTGCCAGCAGCCAAGTAGGGCGCTTAGGGACTGAA. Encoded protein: CASSQVGRLGTE. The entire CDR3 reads CASSQVGRLGTEAFF.

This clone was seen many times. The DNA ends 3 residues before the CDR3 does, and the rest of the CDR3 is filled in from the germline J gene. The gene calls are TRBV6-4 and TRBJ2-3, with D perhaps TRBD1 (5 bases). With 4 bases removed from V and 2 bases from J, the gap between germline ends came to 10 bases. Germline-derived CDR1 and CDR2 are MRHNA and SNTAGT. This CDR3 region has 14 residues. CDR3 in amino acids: CASSVGAHTDTQYF. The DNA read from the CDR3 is TGTGCCAGCAGTGTAGGGGCACACACAGATACG.